Below, 30 T cell receptor beta chains from the same sample are listed, as sequenced in a study of blood T cell repertoires in COVID-19. Assay used: immunoSEQ multiplex PCR; TCRdb lists only in-frame clones, some missing. The sample holds about 160,000 clones, roughly 80% seen once. The material sequenced was peripheral blood. These receptor sequences come from a man between 60 and 70 years old with acute or convalescent COVID-19.

The rearrangement links TRBV14 to TRBJ2-5, with D uncertain. V lost 2 bases and J 0 bases, leaving 10 bases between the germline ends. CDR1 and CDR2 (germline): SGHDN, FVKESK. The CDR3 loop spans 15 amino acids. The DNA for the CDR3 is TGTGCCAGCAGCCAAAAGCGCGGATACCAAGAGACCCAGTACTTC. It encodes CASSQKRGYQETQYF.

The chain combines TRBV5-1 with TRBJ2-4; 12 bases are a match to TRBD1. CDR1 and CDR2 (germline): SGHRS, YFSETQ. The V and J ends lost 4 bases and 13 bases, in that order; junction bases with no gene match: 15. This CDR3 contains 16 residues. This CDR3 reads CASSQNVGTGGEEQYF. In nucleotides, the CDR3 is TGCGCCAGCAGCCAAAACGTCGGGACAGGGGGCGAGGAGCAGTACTTC. The entire variable domain, with the rest obtained from reference TRBV5-1 and TRBJ2-4, is as follows: KAGVTQTPRYLIKTRGQQVTLSCSPISGHRSVSWYQQTPGQGLQFLFEYFSETQRNKGNFPGRFSGRQFSNSRSEMNVSTLELGDSALYLCASSQNVGTGGEEQYFGAGTRLSVL.

This chain uses TRBV19 with TRBJ1-4; TRBD1 is a possible D gene (6 bases). The germline V and J ends were trimmed by 5 bases and 6 bases, with 22 bases remaining between them. The CDR3 covers 17 residues. CDR1 is LNHDA and CDR2 is SQIVND in the germline V gene (reference sequence). CDR3: CASSSPYREGMDEKLFF. The CDR3 DNA reads as TGTGCCAGTAGTTCTCCGTACAGGGAGGGGATGGATGAAAAACTGTTTTTT. The variable domain in full, completed from reference TRBV19 and TRBJ1-4, reads DGGITQSPKYLFRKEGQNVTLSCEQNLNHDAMYWYRQDPGQGLRLIYYSQIVNDFQKGDIAEGYSVSREKKESFPLTVTSAQKNPTAFYLCASSSPYREGMDEKLFFGSGTQLSVL.

V gene TRBV4-1 combines with J gene TRBJ2-7; tentatively, D is TRBD2 (6 bases). From germline, CDR1 is MGHRA and CDR2 YSYEKL. The CDR3 has 14 amino acids. Trimming shortened V by 1 base and J by 7 bases, and 14 bases separated the two germline ends. The CDR3 spells CASSQVGRDEEQYF. Written as DNA, the CDR3 is TGCGCCAGCAGCCAAGTCGGGCGGGACGAAGAGCAGTACTTC.

This clone was counted once. The rearrangement joins TRBV27 to TRBJ2-7; 11 bases fit TRBD2. The CDR3 length is 14 residues. Germline trimming cut 0 bases from V and 9 bases from J; bases unmatched to any gene: 4. CDR1 MNHEY and CDR2 SMNVEV come from the germline V gene (reference sequence). The chain's CDR3 is CASSLSALAGGQYF. The CDR3 region has the DNA TGTGCCAGCAGTTTATCGGCTCTAGCGGGGGGGCAGTACTTC.

This clone has a handful of counts. The J gene is TRBJ1-1, the V gene TRBV25-1, with D perhaps TRBD1 (5 bases). This CDR3 contains 15 residues. Trimming left V 7 bases short and J 0 bases short, with 15 bases between. Germline CDR1 MGHDK, CDR2 SYGVNS. The CDR3 nucleotides read TGTGCCAGCACCACCTTCGGGGGACTGAACACTGAAGCTTTCTTT. As protein: CASTTFGGLNTEAFF.

This rearrangement joins TRBV4-3 to TRBJ1-1; 7 bases agree with TRBD1. CDR3 size: 14 residues. Trimming at V came to 3 bases and at J to 1 base, leaving 2 bases not matched to a gene. CDR1 is LGHNA, CDR2 YSLEER, per germline. The CDR3 here is CASSHRTGNTEAFF. CDR3 bases: TGCGCCAGCAGCCACCGGACAGGGAACACTGAAGCTTTCTTT.

The V call is TRBV6-4, the J call TRBJ1-1; 11 bases line up with TRBD1. V trimming: 10 bases; J trimming: 5 bases; junction bases outside the gene matches: 15. The germline CDR1 and CDR2 sequences are MRHNA and SNTAGT. There are 16 residues in the CDR3. The CDR3 spells CAIQTRDRGWGTEAFF. In DNA, the CDR3 is TGTGCCATTCAGACCCGGGACAGGGGGTGGGGAACTGAAGCTTTCTTT.

The V gene is TRBV6-1, the J gene TRBJ1-5, with D possibly being TRBD1 (5 bases). The CDR3 is 13 amino acids. Trimming took 2 bases from V and 12 from J, leaving 14 bases between them. Germline V gene sequence: CDR1 MNHNS, CDR2 SASEGT. The CDR3, as DNA: TGTGCCAGCAGTGAATTTGTCGGGGGATTCCAGCATTTT. It encodes CASSEFVGGFQHF.

This sequence joins TRBV27 and TRBJ2-7; a possible D gene is TRBD1 (6 bases). The CDR3 totals 14 residues. Between the trimmed V and J ends, which lost 5 bases and 2 bases, there was a span of 13 bases. In germline, CDR1 is MNHEY, CDR2 SMNVEV (reference sequence). The CDR3 nucleotides are TGTGCCAGCAGTCCCGATGACAGGACCTACGAGCAGTACTTC. Translated: CASSPDDRTYEQYF.

The V gene is TRBV10-2, the J gene TRBJ1-2, with a possible D match to TRBD1 (6 bases). The V end lost 4 bases, the J end lost 5 bases, and 20 bases lay between the germline ends. Looked up from germline, CDR1 is WSHSY and CDR2 is SAAADI. The CDR3 totals 16 residues. The DNA of the CDR3 is TGCGCCAGCAGTGGGACCAGTGCGGGGGCTGAGTATGGCTACACCTTC. It encodes CASSGTSAGAEYGYTF.

This sequence joins TRBV19 and TRBJ1-1, with D possibly being TRBD1 (5 bases). V was shortened by 7 bases and J by 4 bases, with 13 bases between the two germline ends. Germline V lookup: CDR1 LNHDA, CDR2 SQIVND (reference sequence). This CDR3 is built from 13 residues. DNA for the CDR3: TGTGCCAGTATAGGGCAGGGTTTCACTGAAGCTTTCTTT. Translated: CASIGQGFTEAFF.

The rearrangement uses TRBV12-3 or TRBV12-4 and TRBJ1-2; D gene uncertain. Trimming left V 6 bases short and J 7 bases short, with 9 bases between. This CDR3 has 11 residues. The CDR3 reads CASSPAGGYTF. In nucleotides, the CDR3 is TGTGCCAGCAGCCCCGCGGGTGGCTACACCTTC.

The rearrangement uses TRBV5-8 and TRBJ1-2; D gene uncertain. V was shortened by 4 bases and J by 6 bases, with 22 bases between the two germline ends. From germline, CDR1 is SGHTS and CDR2 YDEGEE. The CDR3 contains 16 residues. This chain's CDR3 is CASSPPWEGGLNGYTF. The CDR3, as DNA: TGTGCCAGCAGCCCCCCTTGGGAGGGTGGTTTGAATGGCTACACCTTC.

The V call is TRBV19, the J call TRBJ2-3; a possible D gene is TRBD2 (6 bases). V dropped 5 bases and J dropped 1 base, with 13 bases sitting between them. CDR1 is LNHDA and CDR2 is SQIVND in the germline V gene (reference sequence). The CDR3 runs 15 residues. The CDR3 DNA reads as TGTGCCAGTAGTCCGCTGGGGGGAGGCACAGATACGCAGTATTTT. It translates to CASSPLGGGTDTQYF.

V is TRBV7-8 and J is TRBJ2-1; 12 bases fit TRBD2. J lost 3 bases, V lost 4 bases, and 4 bases had no gene match. CDR1 is SGHVS, CDR2 FQNEAQ, per germline. The CDR3 extends over 16 amino acids. This CDR3 is CASSSWTSGDYNEQFF. CDR3 nucleotide sequence: TGTGCCAGCAGCTCCTGGACTAGCGGGGACTACAATGAGCAGTTCTTC.

This clone has just one count. This rearrangement joins TRBV18 to TRBJ2-5, with D possibly matching TRBD1 (5 bases). The germline V gene encodes CDR1 KGHSH and CDR2 LQKENI. The CDR3 length is 15 residues. The V gene lost 2 bases and the J gene lost 2 bases, with 12 bases spanning the gap. The CDR3, as DNA: TGTGCCAGCTCACCAAACCAGGGTGGACAAGAGACCCAGTACTTC. Protein sequence: CASSPNQGGQETQYF.

At least ten counts were recorded for this clone. The chain is built from TRBV5-1 and TRBJ2-1; 9 positions match TRBD1. The CDR3 loop spans 16 amino acids. The J segment lost 2 bases and the V segment lost 3 bases, leaving 6 bases of the junction unmatched. From germline, CDR1 is SGHRS and CDR2 YFSETQ. Written as DNA, the CDR3 is TGCGCCAGCAGCTCTACGGACAGGGGCGCCTACAATGAGCAGTTCTTC. Protein: CASSSTDRGAYNEQFF.

The chain combines TRBV6-5 with TRBJ1-1, with D tentatively TRBD1 (6 bases). V lost 4 bases to trimming and J lost 8 bases, with 14 bases between them. There are 13 residues in the CDR3. Germline V CDR1 and CDR2: MNHEY, SVGAGI. CDR3 region: CASSFSMDSEAFF. CDR3 sequence (DNA): TGTGCCAGCAGTTTTTCTATGGACAGCGAAGCTTTCTTT.

V and J are TRBV5-1 and TRBJ2-5; no clear D. The CDR3 is 14 residues long. The germline CDR1 and CDR2 sequences are SGHRS and YFSETQ. The V gene lost 0 bases and the J gene lost 1 base, with 7 bases spanning the gap. The CDR3 sequence: CASSLGGSQETQYF. The CDR3 nucleotides read TGCGCCAGCAGCTTGGGAGGCAGCCAAGAGACCCAGTACTTC.

The CDR3 here is CASSLGPEYGYTF. As DNA, the CDR3 is TGTGCCAGCAGCTTAGGTCCGGAGTATGGCTACACCTTC. The chain is built from TRBV11-2 and TRBJ1-2; D remains unclear. Trimming removed 1 base at V and 5 bases at J, with 8 bases between. This CDR3 has 13 residues. Germline V lookup: CDR1 SGHAT, CDR2 FQNNGV.

The CDR3: CASSRQGGSQETQYF. CDR3 DNA: TGCGCCAGCAGCAGGCAGGGGGGTTCCCAAGAGACCCAGTACTTC. The chain joins TRBV5-1 to TRBJ2-5, with D tentatively TRBD1 (7 bases). CDR1 and CDR2 (germline): SGHRS, YFSETQ. The CDR3 consists of 15 residues. The ends were cut back, 4 bases at V and 1 base at J, with 14 bases in the middle. The full variable domain, its missing parts supplied by reference TRBV5-1 and TRBJ2-5, is KAGVTQTPRYLIKTRGQQVTLSCSPISGHRSVSWYQQTPGQGLQFLFEYFSETQRNKGNFPGRFSGRQFSNSRSEMNVSTLELGDSALYLCASSRQGGSQETQYFGPGTRLLVL.

As for this clone: This sample also contains other DNA sequences that code for the same CDR3. V usage is TRBV6-6 and J usage is TRBJ2-3; 8 positions agree with TRBD1. The ends lost 5 bases at V and 6 bases at J; junction bases unmatched: 1. The CDR3 contains 12 residues. CDR1 and CDR2 (germline): MNHNY, SVGAGI (reference sequence). CDR3 sequence reads: CASSQGADTQYF. In DNA, the CDR3 is TGTGCCAGCAGTCAGGGGGCTGATACGCAGTATTTT.

The chain combines TRBV19 with TRBJ1-5; D not resolved. The germline V gene encodes CDR1 LNHDA and CDR2 SQIVND (reference sequence). CDR3 length equals 14 residues. Deletions cut 3 bases from V and 3 bases from J, with 9 bases between. The CDR3 DNA follows: TGTGCCAGTAGTATTCCCGGTTACAATCAGCCCCAGCATTTT. Translation gives CASSIPGYNQPQHF.

The V and J genes are TRBV7-8 and TRBJ2-2, with a weak D call TRBD1 (6 bases). Germline CDR1 reads SGHVS; CDR2 reads FQNEAQ. V was clipped by 0 bases and J by 4 bases, with 12 bases between them. The CDR3 totals 16 residues. The CDR3 DNA reads as TGTGCCAGCAGCTTAGCTTACAGGGTCGGCACCGGGGAGCTGTTTTTT. Its protein product is CASSLAYRVGTGELFF.

The chain carries TRBV7-2 and TRBJ2-1, with 11 bases that match TRBD2. Germline CDR1 and CDR2: SGHTA and FQGNSA. The trim removed 5 bases at V and 4 bases at J, leaving 4 bases unmatched. The CDR3 spans 15 residues. Here the CDR3 reads CASSQGLAVYNEQFF. The CDR3 region has the DNA TGTGCCAGCAGCCAGGGACTAGCGGTTTACAATGAGCAGTTCTTC.

V gene TRBV27 combines with J gene TRBJ2-1; D is perhaps TRBD1 (6 bases). Germline loops: CDR1 MNHEY, CDR2 SMNVEV (reference sequence). The CDR3 sequence is 15 residues long. Deletions cut 3 bases from V and 6 bases from J, with 15 bases between. The chain's CDR3 is CASSFGTSNPNEQFF. DNA for the CDR3: TGTGCCAGCAGTTTTGGGACAAGCAACCCCAATGAGCAGTTCTTC.

The chain employs TRBV6-5 and TRBJ2-2; tentative D call: TRBD1 (7 bases). The CDR3 runs 14 residues. Trimming took 8 bases from V and 6 from J, leaving 16 bases between them. Per germline, CDR1 MNHEY and CDR2 SVGAGI. The CDR3 sequence: CASRRQGGSGELFF. The DNA of the CDR3 is TGTGCCAGCCGTCGACAGGGAGGATCCGGGGAGCTGTTTTTT.

The V gene is TRBV28, the J gene TRBJ1-6; no reliable D call. The ends were cut back, 5 bases at V and 3 bases at J, with 5 bases in the middle. CDR3 length: 13 residues. Germline V gene lookup returns CDR1 MDHEN and CDR2 SYDVKM. In nucleotides, the CDR3 is TGTGCCAGCAGTCCAGACTATAATTCACCCCTCCACTTT. This sequence encodes CASSPDYNSPLHF.

The chain has TRBV12-3 or TRBV12-4 and TRBJ2-1; 7 nucleotides match TRBD1. The CDR3 is 13 residues long. The J segment lost 5 bases and the V segment lost 6 bases, leaving 4 bases of the junction unmatched. CDR3 region: CASRTGTDNEQFF. In nucleotides, the CDR3 is TGTGCCAGCAGAACCGGGACAGACAATGAGCAGTTCTTC.